Listed below are T cell receptor beta chains from one sample, sequenced in a study of control samples from healthy donors and cancer patients. Profiled with immunoSEQ multiplex PCR; TCRdb holds only in-frame clones, not every one. Here the sample spans about 220,000 clones, about 95% being singletons. The sample comprised blood. The receptors stem from a man aged 50-60 years in good health. Both conserved end residues are part of each CDR3. D genes are given only for firm matches. Clone size is stated in some rows and not others, as once, few, many or a class when expanded.

size: .
J: TRBJ1-1
D: TRBD1
V: TRBV5-1
DNA: TGCGCCAGCAGCTTCCGACAGGGTGGAATCGACACTGAAGCTTTCTTT
CDR3: CASSFRQGGIDTEAFF

size: once
J: TRBJ1-6
D: .
V: TRBV6-5
DNA: TGTGCCAGCAGTTACTCAGGGCAGGATAATTCACCCCTCCACTTT
CDR3: CASSYSGQDNSPLHF

size: .
J: TRBJ1-2
D: .
V: TRBV28
DNA: TGTGCCAGCAGTCCACAGGTGGCCTATGGCTACACCTTC
CDR3: CASSPQVAYGYTF

size: .
J: TRBJ2-1
D: .
V: TRBV5-1
DNA: TGCGCCAGCAGCCCTAGAACAAGCTCCTACAATGAGCAGTTCTTC
CDR3: CASSPRTSSYNEQFF

size: few
J: TRBJ2-4
D: TRBD1
V: TRBV10-1
DNA: TGCGCCAGCAGTGGACCGGGACAGGGAAACATTCAGTACTTC
CDR3: CASSGPGQGNIQYF

size: .
J: TRBJ1-1
D: .
V: TRBV28
DNA: TGTGCCAGCAGTTTAGGGTCGGCAGAGAACACTGAAGCTTTCTTT
CDR3: CASSLGSAENTEAFF

size: .
J: TRBJ1-5
D: .
V: TRBV24-1
DNA: TGTGCCACCAGTGATTCCCGGGAATCCAGCAATCAGCCCCAGCATTTT
CDR3: CATSDSRESSNQPQHF

size: few
J: TRBJ2-2
D: TRBD1
V: TRBV11-2
DNA: TGTGCCAGCAGCTGGGACAGGGCCACCGGGGAGCTGTTTTTT
CDR3: CASSWDRATGELFF

size: .
J: TRBJ1-1
D: .
V: TRBV6-6
DNA: TGTGCCAGCAGAGCAGACGGGAACACTGAAGCTTTCTTT
CDR3: CASRADGNTEAFF

size: .
J: TRBJ2-1
D: .
V: TRBV19
DNA: TGTGCCAGTAGTACGGTCAGTCACAATGAGCAGTTCTTC
CDR3: CASSTVSHNEQFF

size: .
J: TRBJ1-1
D: .
V: TRBV24-1
DNA: TGTGCCACCAGTGATTTGTCAGTCATGAACACTGAAGCTTTCTTT
CDR3: CATSDLSVMNTEAFF

size: .
J: TRBJ1-1
D: TRBD1
V: TRBV27
DNA: TGTGCCAGCAGTTTAAGACAGGGGGCCTCTTGGGACACTGAAGCTTTCTTT
CDR3: CASSLRQGASWDTEAFF

size: .
J: TRBJ2-7
D: TRBD2
V: TRBV5-6
DNA: TGTGCCAGCAGCTGGACTAGCGGGGGGCCACAGTACTTC
CDR3: CASSWTSGGPQYF

size: .
J: TRBJ2-2
D: TRBD2
V: TRBV10-1
DNA: TGCGCCAGCAGTGAGGTACTAGCGGGGCTCCTGTTTTTT
CDR3: CASSEVLAGLLFF

size: once
J: TRBJ1-2
D: TRBD1
V: TRBV5-5
DNA: TGTGCCAGCAGCTTGGGGACAGGGCTGAGGTATGGCTACACCTTC
CDR3: CASSLGTGLRYGYTF

size: once
J: TRBJ2-7
D: TRBD1
V: TRBV28
DNA: TGTGCCAGCAGTTCCGGGACAGGGGGCTCCTACGAGCAGTACTTC
CDR3: CASSSGTGGSYEQYF

size: .
J: TRBJ1-6
D: TRBD1
V: TRBV18
DNA: TGTGCCAGCTCACGTGCGGGACAGAAGAATTCACCCCTCCACTTT
CDR3: CASSRAGQKNSPLHF

size: .
J: TRBJ1-2
D: TRBD1
V: TRBV3-1/TRBV3-2
DNA: TGTGCCAGCAGACCAGGGGGCGCGGGTGGCTACACCTTC
CDR3: CASRPGGAGGYTF

size: .
J: TRBJ2-7
D: TRBD1
V: TRBV28
DNA: TGTGCCAGCAGTGGACAGGGAGAAGTCTCCTACGAGCAGTACTTC
CDR3: CASSGQGEVSYEQYF

size: .
J: TRBJ2-2
D: .
V: TRBV12-3/TRBV12-4
DNA: TGTGCCAGCAGTTTTACAGGCCGGGAGCTGTTTTTT
CDR3: CASSFTGRELFF

size: .
J: TRBJ2-6
D: .
V: TRBV5-1
DNA: TGCGCCAGCAGCTTGGATCCGGGGTTTGGGGCCAACGTCCTGACTTTC
CDR3: CASSLDPGFGANVLTF

size: .
J: TRBJ1-1
D: TRBD1
V: TRBV3-1/TRBV3-2
DNA: TGTGCCTCCACGGGACAGCTGAACACTGAAGCTTTCTTT
CDR3: CASTGQLNTEAFF

size: few
J: TRBJ1-5
D: .
V: TRBV7-2
DNA: TGTGCCAGCAGCTCTATAGGTTTCAATCAGCCCCAGCATTTT
CDR3: CASSSIGFNQPQHF